This note documents a single T cell receptor (beta chain) sequence. Its antigen is still unknown. The sample holds other DNA sequences that translate to the same CDR3. The data stem from a study of shared clonotypes between healthy human individuals. Study details: Three plates were used per donor for CD4 naive, three for CD4 memory, two for CD8 naive and one for CD8 memory. Findings and limits, study-wide: Generation probabilities of non-shared clonotypes were lower (relative to those shared by all four donors).

Sequencing was at deep level. Several immunoSEQ plates held equal portions of the genomic DNA taken from each subset. Assay used: immunoSEQ multiplex PCR; TCRdb lists only in-frame clones, some missing. Among 500,000 or so clones listed, roughly 95% were seen once. Germline values: CDR1 SGHNT, CDR2 YYREEE (reference sequence). Germline trimming cut 3 bases from V and 5 bases from J; bases unmatched to any gene: 8. CDR3 length equals 15 residues. Sequenced: naive CD4+ T cells sorted from blood. Sample subset: CD45RA+ positively selected. The V call is TRBV5-4, the J call TRBJ2-5; 9 bases align to TRBD1. The receptor's source is a woman aged 30 to 39 in good health. The CDR3 nucleotides are TGTGCCAGCAGCTCTCCGGGACAGGGTGGGGAGACCCAGTACTTC. This codes for CASSSPGQGGETQYF.